The rows below give T cell receptor beta chains drawn from one sample of a study of cytomegalovirus exposure and HLA in healthy donors. Using immunoSEQ multiplex PCR, the repertoire was profiled, and TCRdb retains in-frame clones only, with some absent. The table lists approximately 100,000 clones, 85% of them singletons. The sequencing sample was made of PBMCs. These receptor sequences come from a man aged 35 to 55 in good health and CMV-seropositive. Each CDR3 is given with its conserved first and last residue. Each record gives: V gene, clone size, D gene, J gene, CDR3 DNA, CDR3 protein. The D gene is left open where the match is weak. Size is stated for part of the rows, as once, few or many counts, or as a class when the clone is expanded.

V: TRBV5-1; size: -; D: TRBD1; J: TRBJ1-1; DNA: TGCGCCAGCAGCCCGGGACAGGGATTGACTGAAGCTTTCTTT; CDR3: CASSPGQGLTEAFF
V: TRBV18; size: -; D: -; J: TRBJ1-6; DNA: TGTGCCAGCTCACCCTCGGGGAGTGGGAATAATTCACCCCTCCACTTT; CDR3: CASSPSGSGNNSPLHF
V: TRBV28; size: -; D: -; J: TRBJ1-5; DNA: TGTGCCAGCAGTTTAGGGGGGTCAGGGAACAATCAGCCCCAGCATTTT; CDR3: CASSLGGSGNNQPQHF
V: TRBV15; size: -; D: -; J: TRBJ2-7; DNA: TGTGCCACCAGTGCGGGGCTAGATTACGAGCAGTACTTC; CDR3: CATSAGLDYEQYF
V: TRBV10-1; size: -; D: TRBD1; J: TRBJ1-1; DNA: TGCGCCAGCAGTAAAACAGGGGGCGAGCACACTGAAGCTTTCTTT; CDR3: CASSKTGGEHTEAFF
V: TRBV6-6; size: once; D: -; J: TRBJ1-6; DNA: TGTGCCAGCACCTCCGGACAGCCTGGATCACCCCTCCACTTT; CDR3: CASTSGQPGSPLHF
V: TRBV19; size: once; D: -; J: TRBJ1-2; DNA: TGTGCCAGTAGTACCCAGATGGGGGCGGATGGCTACACCTTC; CDR3: CASSTQMGADGYTF
V: TRBV19; size: -; D: TRBD1; J: TRBJ2-7; DNA: TGTGCCAGTAGTCAGTTCGGGACAGATAACGAGCAGTACTTC; CDR3: CASSQFGTDNEQYF
V: TRBV6-1; size: once; D: TRBD1; J: TRBJ1-2; DNA: TGTGCCAGCAGTCTGGGACAGGTCTCTGGCTACACCTTC; CDR3: CASSLGQVSGYTF
V: TRBV9; size: -; D: -; J: TRBJ2-5; DNA: TGTGCCAGCAGCGTAGGTTTAGGGGGACACCAAGAGACCCAGTACTTC; CDR3: CASSVGLGGHQETQYF
V: TRBV19; size: -; D: TRBD1; J: TRBJ2-1; DNA: TGTGCCAGTAGTATTACTAAGGGGGCCCACCGGCGTAATGAGCAGTTCTTC; CDR3: CASSITKGAHRRNEQFF
V: TRBV6-5; size: -; D: TRBD1; J: TRBJ2-5; DNA: TGTGCCAGCAGTTACTCGCGGACAGGGGGGGAGACCCAGTACTTC; CDR3: CASSYSRTGGETQYF
V: TRBV9; size: -; D: TRBD1; J: TRBJ2-3; DNA: TGTGCCAGCAGCGTAGTAGGGGGGCGACAGGGGACAGATACGCAGTATTTT; CDR3: CASSVVGGRQGTDTQYF
V: TRBV6-1; size: -; D: -; J: TRBJ2-6; DNA: TGTGCCAGCAGTGGGCGGGACAGAGCATCTGGGGCCAACGTCCTGACTTTC; CDR3: CASSGRDRASGANVLTF
V: TRBV19; size: -; D: -; J: TRBJ1-5; DNA: TGTGCCAGTAGTATAGCCAGGGGTGGGGATCAGCCCCAGCATTTT; CDR3: CASSIARGGDQPQHF
V: TRBV7-9; size: once; D: TRBD1; J: TRBJ1-1; DNA: TGTGCCAGCAGCCACCCGGACAGGGAAGCTTTCTTT; CDR3: CASSHPDREAFF
V: TRBV23-1; size: -; D: -; J: TRBJ1-5; DNA: TGCGCCAGCAGTCAATGGAGGGGGGGGCAGCCCCAGCATTTT; CDR3: CASSQWRGGQPQHF
V: TRBV5-4; size: -; D: -; J: TRBJ2-1; DNA: TGTGCCAGCAGCTTGTCGGAGGGGGAGCAGTTCTTC; CDR3: CASSLSEGEQFF
V: TRBV6-1; size: -; D: TRBD1; J: TRBJ2-3; DNA: TGTGCCAGCAGTTCCCAGGGGGGCACAGATACGCAGTATTTT; CDR3: CASSSQGGTDTQYF
V: TRBV11-2; size: few; D: TRBD1; J: TRBJ2-7; DNA: TGTGCCAGCAGCCTCTCTGGGACAGGGATCTACGAGCAGTACTTC; CDR3: CASSLSGTGIYEQYF
V: TRBV7-2; size: -; D: -; J: TRBJ2-7; DNA: TGTGCCAGCAGCCCCCTGCACGAGCAGTACTTC; CDR3: CASSPLHEQYF
V: TRBV5-1; size: -; D: TRBD2; J: TRBJ2-1; DNA: TGCGCCAGCAGCTCAGCGGGAACTACCAATGAGCAGTTCTTC; CDR3: CASSSAGTTNEQFF
V: TRBV18; size: few; D: TRBD1; J: TRBJ1-2; DNA: TGTGCCAGCTCCCGGACAGGGGAGAGGAATGGCTACACCTTC; CDR3: CASSRTGERNGYTF
V: TRBV2; size: -; D: -; J: TRBJ1-4; DNA: TGTGCCAGCAGGCTGGTGGCTCCTAATGAAAAACTGTTTTTT; CDR3: CASRLVAPNEKLFF
V: TRBV19; size: few; D: -; J: TRBJ2-1; DNA: TGTGCCAGTAGTATCTATATAGGGAGAGAGCAGTTCTTC; CDR3: CASSIYIGREQFF
V: TRBV19; size: -; D: TRBD1; J: TRBJ1-4; DNA: TGTGCCAGTAAGAGGGGGACAGCAACTAATGAAAAACTGTTTTTT; CDR3: CASKRGTATNEKLFF